These 6 T cell receptor beta chains came from one sample sequenced in a study of OX40 agonist ivuxolimab in advanced cancers. Library preparation used the immunoSEQ multiplex PCR assay. TCRdb took this table from immuneACCESS and kept in-frame rearrangements with V and J called. Such tables lack part of the clones; where checked against another copy, unresolved V genes explain under half of the gap, and the rest is unexplained. Present in this sample are tens of thousands of clones, 80% of which were seen just once. The leading ten clones occupy less than 4.5% of the sample. The input for sequencing was CD4+ or CD8+ T cells sorted from blood, taken in a trial of the OX40 agonist ivuxolimab. The origin of the receptors is an adult with an advanced solid tumor such as melanoma, head and neck, liver or kidney cancer.

This chain joins TRBV6-1 and TRBJ1-2; D perhaps matches TRBD1 (6 bases). V lost 0 bases, J lost 12 bases, and 23 bases lay in between. Germline V gene lookup returns CDR1 MNHNS and CDR2 SASEGT. The CDR3 has 16 amino acids. The CDR3 nucleotides are TGTGCCAGCAGTGAAGCGACCCCTGGTACAGGGCGGCTCCACACCTTC. Translating it yields CASSEATPGTGRLHTF.

This clone was counted only a few times. The chain links TRBV18 to TRBJ1-1; D might be TRBD1 (5 bases). The length of the CDR3 is 14 residues. CDR1 is KGHSH and CDR2 is LQKENI in the germline V gene. With 4 bases removed from V and 5 bases from J, the gap between germline ends came to 14 bases. CDR3 coding DNA: TGTGCCAGCTCACACGGCCAGGGAATGACTGAAGCTTTCTTT. Protein: CASSHGQGMTEAFF.

This clone was observed a single time. V and J are TRBV11-2 and TRBJ1-1, with 7 nucleotides matching TRBD1. Trimming removed 5 bases from V and 7 bases from J; junction bases left unmatched: 4. The CDR3 is 12 amino acids. Germline assignment: CDR1 SGHAT and CDR2 FQNNGV. CDR3 sequence (DNA): TGTGCCAGCAGCATAGGACAGGTTGAAGCTTTCTTT. It encodes CASSIGQVEAFF.

V usage is TRBV15 and J usage is TRBJ1-1, with 11 nucleotides matching TRBD1. V was pared by 3 bases and J by 4 bases, with 4 bases of the junction left unmatched. From germline, CDR1 is LNHNV and CDR2 YYDKDF (reference sequence). This CDR3 region has 15 residues. The DNA of the CDR3 is TGTGCCACCAGCAGGCGGGACAGGGGGTTCACTGAAGCTTTCTTT. Translation: CATSRRDRGFTEAFF.

The chain joins TRBV4-3 to TRBJ2-3; D is unclear. Germline V CDR1 and CDR2: LGHNA, YSLEER. The CDR3 runs 14 residues. V gave up 0 bases and J gave up 1 base, with 5 bases separating them. The CDR3: CASSQDMRTDTQYF. The CDR3 nucleotides are TGCGCCAGCAGCCAAGATATGCGCACAGATACGCAGTATTTT.

The V and J genes are TRBV7-6 and TRBJ1-2, with D maybe TRBD1 (6 bases). V gave up 5 bases and J gave up 5 bases, with 15 bases separating them. Germline lookup yields CDR1 SGHVS and CDR2 FNYEAQ. The CDR3 consists of 14 residues. CDR3 sequence reads: CASSRTQQGYGYTF. CDR3 DNA sequence: TGTGCCAGCAGCCGCACGCAGCAGGGGTATGGCTACACCTTC.